This TCR beta chain was retrieved from a study of T cell repertoires in cytomegalovirus infection (dated by TCRdb to between 2018 and 2021). Regarding the study in general: Donor HLA type was relevant to the analysis, because carriage of CMV infection together with the matching HLA type was indicated by public TCR beta signatures.

The germline V end is reduced by 6 bases and the J end by 4 bases; junction bases left unmatched: 6. CDR1 and CDR2 are read off the germline V gene (reference sequence) as DFQATT and SNEGSKA. The cysteine opens and the phenylalanine closes a CDR3 of 14 amino acids. The only DNA kept is the CDR3, 42 bases in frame from the first base. The sequencer listed for this sample is Illumina HiSeq 1500. The public reads were run again by TCRdb, first through fastp at Q25 and then through MiXCR, and only productive beta chains were kept. When rows share a CDR3 protein, they turn into one entry using the most common DNA and genes. Here the sample has about 190,000 distinct CDR3 sequences; roughly 27% occur a single time. The ten largest account for 30% to 35% of the sample. Notes on this clonotype: This receptor's antigen is unknown. It has no much larger one-base neighbor in the sample; base qualities were not kept.

General conclusions and limits of the study: The ex vivo response was dominated by HLA-C-restricted CMV-specific TCR beta clonotypes, and the single most frequent clonotype in two of eight donors was supplied by these HLA-C-restricted clonotypes. In both this cohort and an independent approximately 370-donor cohort, the cumulative frequency of public TCR beta family members distinguished carriers of CMV infection plus the relevant HLA type.

Source material: PBMCs. This TCR was recovered from a human donor in good health (CMV status not recorded). Some clones in this sample may be carry-over from other donors' samples. Recombination linked TRBV20-1 to TRBJ2-1; TRBD2 lines up with 10 middle nucleotides. The CDR3 loop reads CSARTSGNYNEQFF. The nucleotide sequence reads TGCAGTGCAAGGACTAGCGGAAATTACAATGAGCAGTTCTTC.